These T cell receptor beta chains were read from a single sample in a study of a mutant IDH1 vaccine in newly diagnosed glioma. For these TCRs, the target antigens are not known. Generated by immunoSEQ multiplex PCR, the TCRdb table keeps only in-frame clones and is missing some. The table lists about 65,000 clones, 81% of them singletons. The material was PBMCs, obtained from a glioma patient whose treatment included an IDH1 peptide vaccine. These TCRs come from a man in his forties with glioma. CDR3s include the opening cysteine and the closing phenylalanine or tryptophan. The D gene is left open where the match is weak. Clone size is given for some rows only: seen once, a few or many times, or a class if the clone is expanded.

TRBV7-3	TRBD2	TRBJ2-1	-	TGTGCCAGCAGCTTGACTAGCGAAAACTACAATGAGCAGTTCTTC	CASSLTSENYNEQFF
TRBV5-5	TRBD1	TRBJ1-1	-	TGTGCCAGCAAAGGACAGGTGGCGACCGGTGGCACTGAAGCTTTCTTT	CASKGQVATGGTEAFF
TRBV5-4	-	TRBJ2-1	-	TGTGCCAGCGTGAAATTTCAGGCAGGGAGATACAATGAGCAGTTCTTC	CASVKFQAGRYNEQFF
TRBV19	-	TRBJ1-5	-	TGTGCCAGTAGCTTCAGGGAGCAGCCCCAGCATTTT	CASSFREQPQHF
TRBV18	TRBD2	TRBJ2-7	-	TGTGCCAGCTCCTCAGGCGGGACTAGCGGGAGAGAGCAGTACTTC	CASSSGGTSGREQYF
TRBV7-2	TRBD2	TRBJ2-5	-	TGTGCCAGCAGCTCCTTAATTGGGGCGGGAGGGGAGACCCAGTACTTC	CASSSLIGAGGETQYF
TRBV11-2	-	TRBJ1-5	-	TGTGCCAGCAGCTTTGGAGGAGATCAGCCCCAGCATTTT	CASSFGGDQPQHF
TRBV7-8	TRBD1	TRBJ1-1	-	TGTGCCAGCAGCTTGGGGACAGCCAACACTGAAGCTTTCTTT	CASSLGTANTEAFF
TRBV5-1	-	TRBJ2-7	-	TGCGCCAGCAGTTCGCCCCACCCTCAGAACGAGCAGTACTTC	CASSSPHPQNEQYF
TRBV18	-	TRBJ2-3	once	TGTGCCAGCTCACCACTCCGAGGTCCAGTCGGCACAGATACGCAGTATTTT	CASSPLRGPVGTDTQYF
TRBV25-1	-	TRBJ2-7	-	TGTGCCAGCAGTGAATACGGGAGTCGAAACGAGCAGTACTTC	CASSEYGSRNEQYF
TRBV7-2	-	TRBJ1-2	-	TGTGCCAGCAGCCCCGAGGGTCTGACCATTAACTATGGCTACACCTTC	CASSPEGLTINYGYTF
TRBV27	-	TRBJ1-1	-	TGTGCCAGGGGGGGAGCAAGTCTCCTCCGGGGCACTGAAGCTTTCTTT	CARGGASLLRGTEAFF
TRBV7-9	-	TRBJ2-3	-	TGTGCCAGCAGCCGACAGGAGTTAGATACGCAGTATTTT	CASSRQELDTQYF
TRBV7-3	TRBD2	TRBJ2-3	-	TGTGCCAGCAGCTCGACCGGGACTAGCGGGGGAGGTGGTACGCAGTATTTT	CASSSTGTSGGGGTQYF
TRBV7-2	TRBD1	TRBJ2-3	-	TGTGCCAGCAGCTTAGACGGGACAGGGATGGCAGATACGCAGTATTTT	CASSLDGTGMADTQYF
TRBV5-1	-	TRBJ2-5	-	TGCGCCAGCAGCCCACAGACAGGGAGGACAGAGACCCAGTACTTC	CASSPQTGRTETQYF
TRBV9	-	TRBJ2-6	-	TGTGCCAGCAGCGCTGACAGGCTCTCTGGGGCCAACGTCCTGACTTTC	CASSADRLSGANVLTF
TRBV19	-	TRBJ1-5	-	TGTGCCAGTAGAGGGGGAGTCACACAGCCCCAGCATTTT	CASRGGVTQPQHF
TRBV9	-	TRBJ1-5	-	TGTGCCAGCAGCTCGTCGGCCGCTAGCAATCAGCCCCAGCATTTT	CASSSSAASNQPQHF
TRBV7-9	-	TRBJ2-2	-	TGTGCCAGCAGCTTAGATATGGGGGAGAACACCGGGGAGCTGTTTTTT	CASSLDMGENTGELFF
TRBV25-1	-	TRBJ2-5	-	TGTGCCAGCAGTCGGGGCAGCCAAGAGACCCAGTACTTC	CASSRGSQETQYF
TRBV4-1	TRBD2	TRBJ2-2	-	TGCGCCAGCAGCCAAGATAGGGCTAGCGGGAGGGCCGGGGAGCTGTTTTTT	CASSQDRASGRAGELFF
TRBV4-3	TRBD1	TRBJ1-4	-	TGCGCCAGCAGCCCGGGGCAGGGGGAGGAAAAACTGTTTTTT	CASSPGQGEEKLFF
TRBV11-2	TRBD1	TRBJ1-2	once	TGTGCCAGCAGCTTATTCCGGGACAGGGATACTAACTATGGCTACACCTTC	CASSLFRDRDTNYGYTF
TRBV7-2	TRBD2	TRBJ2-1	-	TGTGCCAGCAGCCTCCCGGCTAGCGGGAGATACAATGAGCAGTTCTTC	CASSLPASGRYNEQFF
TRBV6-6	TRBD1	TRBJ2-3	-	TGTGCCAGCACCCCCCCAGGGGGCGGCACAGATACGCAGTATTTT	CASTPPGGGTDTQYF
TRBV19	-	TRBJ2-7	once	TGTGCCAGTAGTTCGGGGGTAACAACCTACGAGCAGTACTTC	CASSSGVTTYEQYF
TRBV5-4	-	TRBJ1-5	-	TGTGCCAGCAGCACGAACGTCGGAGACCAGCATTTT	CASSTNVGDQHF
TRBV4-3	TRBD2	TRBJ2-7	-	TGCGCCAGCAGCCTGGGCTTCCCTAGCGGGACCTACGAGCAGTACTTC	CASSLGFPSGTYEQYF
TRBV2	TRBD2	TRBJ2-7	-	TGTGCCAGCAGTGAAGTGACTAGCGGGAGCCTACCCTACGAGCAGTACTTC	CASSEVTSGSLPYEQYF
TRBV14	-	TRBJ2-3	-	TGTGCCAGCAGCCCCGACAGGTTTGCGCAGTATTTT	CASSPDRFAQYF
TRBV4-2	-	TRBJ1-5	-	TGTGCCAGCAGCCAATCCGACATTAGTGTTAATCAGCCCCAGCATTTT	CASSQSDISVNQPQHF
TRBV4-2	-	TRBJ2-1	once	TGTGCCAGCAGCCCCTTTGAGAGACTAGGGGGCAATGAGCAGTTCTTC	CASSPFERLGGNEQFF
TRBV4-2	-	TRBJ2-1	-	TGTGCCAGCAGCCAGGAGGGCGGAAGCTCCTACAATGAGCAGTTCTTC	CASSQEGGSSYNEQFF
TRBV11-2	TRBD1	TRBJ1-1	-	TGTGCCAGCAGCATTTACAGGGGGGGCACTGAAGCTTTCTTT	CASSIYRGGTEAFF
TRBV7-2	-	TRBJ2-2	-	TGTGCCAGCAGCTCAGGCCGGGTCTGGGGGAAGGCCGGGGAGCTGTTTTTT	CASSSGRVWGKAGELFF
TRBV21-1	-	TRBJ2-7	-	TGTGCCAGCAGCCCCCCGCCAAGCTCCTACGAGCAGTACTTC	CASSPPPSSYEQYF
TRBV29-1	-	TRBJ2-3	-	TGCAGCGTTAAGCAAGTAGAGGGAAAGGGCCCCCCGACGGCGCAGTATTTT	CSVKQVEGKGPPTAQYF
TRBV30	-	TRBJ2-3	-	TGTGCCTGGAGTGTCGTAGGGGGAGATACGCAGTATTTT	CAWSVVGGDTQYF
TRBV5-1	-	TRBJ1-4	-	TGCGCCAGCAGCTTGAGGGAGACAACTAATGAAAAACTGTTTTTT	CASSLRETTNEKLFF